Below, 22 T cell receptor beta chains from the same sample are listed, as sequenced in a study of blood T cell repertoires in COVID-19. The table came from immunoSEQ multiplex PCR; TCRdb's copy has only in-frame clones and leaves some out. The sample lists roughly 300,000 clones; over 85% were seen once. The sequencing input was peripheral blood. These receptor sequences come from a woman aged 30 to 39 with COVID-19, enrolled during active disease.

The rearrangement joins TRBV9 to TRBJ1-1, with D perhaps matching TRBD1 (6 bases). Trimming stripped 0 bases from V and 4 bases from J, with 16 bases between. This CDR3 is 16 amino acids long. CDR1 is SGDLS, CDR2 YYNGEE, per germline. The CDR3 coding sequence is TGTGCCAGCAGCGTAGGAGGGGCCCAGGGGAGCACTGAAGCTTTCTTT. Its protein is CASSVGGAQGSTEAFF.

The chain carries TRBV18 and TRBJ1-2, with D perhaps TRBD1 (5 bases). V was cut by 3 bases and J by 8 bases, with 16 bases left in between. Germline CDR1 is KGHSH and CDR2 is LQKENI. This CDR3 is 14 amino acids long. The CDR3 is CASSPVNRNRGYTF. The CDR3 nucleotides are TGTGCCAGCTCACCGGTCAACCGCAACAGGGGCTACACCTTC.

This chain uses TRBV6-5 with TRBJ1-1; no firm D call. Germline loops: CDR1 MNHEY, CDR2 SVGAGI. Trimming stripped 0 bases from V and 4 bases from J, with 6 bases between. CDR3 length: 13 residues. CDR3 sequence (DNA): TGTGCCAGCAGTTACTCTGCGGGCACTGAAGCTTTCTTT. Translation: CASSYSAGTEAFF.

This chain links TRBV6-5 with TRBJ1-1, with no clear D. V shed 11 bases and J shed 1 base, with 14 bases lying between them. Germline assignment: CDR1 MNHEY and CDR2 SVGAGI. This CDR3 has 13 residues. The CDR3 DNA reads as TGTGCCGGCAAAGCCCTCGAGAACACTGAAGCTTTCTTT. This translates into CAGKALENTEAFF.

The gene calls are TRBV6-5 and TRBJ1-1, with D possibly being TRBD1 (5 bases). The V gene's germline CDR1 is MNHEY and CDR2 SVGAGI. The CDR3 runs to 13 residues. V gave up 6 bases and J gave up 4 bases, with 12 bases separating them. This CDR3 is CASSLGGGTEAFF. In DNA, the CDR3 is TGTGCCAGCAGCCTCGGGGGGGGCACTGAAGCTTTCTTT.

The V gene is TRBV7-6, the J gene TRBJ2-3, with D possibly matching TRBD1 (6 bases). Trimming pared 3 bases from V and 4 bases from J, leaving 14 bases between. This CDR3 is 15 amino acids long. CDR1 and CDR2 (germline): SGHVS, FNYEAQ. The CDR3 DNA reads TGTGCCAGCAGCTTTCTGGGGGCGCAGGCAGATACGCAGTATTTT. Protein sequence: CASSFLGAQADTQYF.

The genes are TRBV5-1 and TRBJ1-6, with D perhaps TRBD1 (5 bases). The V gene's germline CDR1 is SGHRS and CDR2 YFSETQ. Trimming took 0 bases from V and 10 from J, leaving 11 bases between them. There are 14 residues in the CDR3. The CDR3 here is CASSLEGFGSPLHF. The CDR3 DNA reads TGCGCCAGCAGCTTGGAGGGGTTTGGATCACCCCTCCACTTT.

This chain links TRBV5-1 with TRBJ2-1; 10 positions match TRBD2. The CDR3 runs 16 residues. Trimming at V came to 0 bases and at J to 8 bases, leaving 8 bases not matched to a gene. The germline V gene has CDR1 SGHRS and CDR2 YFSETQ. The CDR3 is CASSLVLGLAGDEQFF. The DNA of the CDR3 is TGCGCCAGCAGCTTGGTTTTGGGGCTAGCGGGGGATGAGCAGTTCTTC. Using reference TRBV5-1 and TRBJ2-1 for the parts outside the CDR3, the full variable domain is KAGVTQTPRYLIKTRGQQVTLSCSPISGHRSVSWYQQTPGQGLQFLFEYFSETQRNKGNFPGRFSGRQFSNSRSEMNVSTLELGDSALYLCASSLVLGLAGDEQFFGPGTRLTVL.

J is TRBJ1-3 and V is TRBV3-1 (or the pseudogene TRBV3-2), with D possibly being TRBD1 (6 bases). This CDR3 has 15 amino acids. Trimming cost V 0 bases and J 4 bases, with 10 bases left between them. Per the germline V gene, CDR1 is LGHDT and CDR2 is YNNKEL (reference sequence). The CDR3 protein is CASSQDPDRGNTIYF. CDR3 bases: TGTGCCAGCAGCCAAGATCCCGACAGGGGAAACACCATATATTTT.

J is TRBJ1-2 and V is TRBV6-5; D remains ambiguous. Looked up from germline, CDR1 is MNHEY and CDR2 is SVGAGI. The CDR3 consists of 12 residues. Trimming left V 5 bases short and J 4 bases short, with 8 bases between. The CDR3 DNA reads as TGTGCCAGCAGTACCGGGGTCTATGGCTACACCTTC. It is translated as CASSTGVYGYTF.

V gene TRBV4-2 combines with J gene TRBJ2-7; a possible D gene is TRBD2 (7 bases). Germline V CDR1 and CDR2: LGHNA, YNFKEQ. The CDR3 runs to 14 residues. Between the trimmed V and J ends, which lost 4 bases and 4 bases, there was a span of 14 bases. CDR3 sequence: CASSPLKGGYEQYF. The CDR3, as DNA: TGTGCCAGCAGCCCCCTGAAGGGGGGGTACGAGCAGTACTTC.

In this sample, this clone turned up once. CDR3 nucleotides: TGTGCCAGCACCGAAGGGACAGGGGCCTACGAGCAGTACTTC. It encodes CASTEGTGAYEQYF. V is TRBV6-5 and J is TRBJ2-7; 10 bases agree with TRBD1. The V gene end was trimmed by 7 bases and the J gene end by 2 bases; junction bases not matched to a gene: 5. The CDR3 spans 14 residues. CDR1 is MNHEY, CDR2 SVGAGI, per germline.

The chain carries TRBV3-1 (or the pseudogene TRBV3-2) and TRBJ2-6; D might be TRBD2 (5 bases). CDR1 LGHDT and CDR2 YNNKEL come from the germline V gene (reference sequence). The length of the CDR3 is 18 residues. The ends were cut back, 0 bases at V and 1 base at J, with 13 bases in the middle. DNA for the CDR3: TGTGCCAGCAGCCAAGATCCCGGGATTTCGTCTGGGGCCAACGTCCTGACTTTC. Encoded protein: CASSQDPGISSGANVLTF.

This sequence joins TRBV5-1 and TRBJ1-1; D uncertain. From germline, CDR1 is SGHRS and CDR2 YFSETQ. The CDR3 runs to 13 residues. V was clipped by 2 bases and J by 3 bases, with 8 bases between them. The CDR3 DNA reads TGCGCCAGCAGCTTCAACCAGGACACTGAAGCTTTCTTT. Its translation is CASSFNQDTEAFF. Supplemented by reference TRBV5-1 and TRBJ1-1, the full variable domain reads KAGVTQTPRYLIKTRGQQVTLSCSPISGHRSVSWYQQTPGQGLQFLFEYFSETQRNKGNFPGRFSGRQFSNSRSEMNVSTLELGDSALYLCASSFNQDTEAFFGQGTRLTVV.

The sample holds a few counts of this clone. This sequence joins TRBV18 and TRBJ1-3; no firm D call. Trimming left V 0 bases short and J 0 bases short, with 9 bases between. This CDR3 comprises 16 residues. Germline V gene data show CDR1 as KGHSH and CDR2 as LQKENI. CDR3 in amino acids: CASSPPRRSSGNTIYF. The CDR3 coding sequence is TGTGCCAGCTCACCACCGAGGCGGAGCTCTGGAAACACCATATATTTT.

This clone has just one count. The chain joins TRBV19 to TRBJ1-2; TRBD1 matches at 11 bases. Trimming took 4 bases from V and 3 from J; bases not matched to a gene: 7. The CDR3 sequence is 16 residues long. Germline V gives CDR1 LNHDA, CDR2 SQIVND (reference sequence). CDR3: CASSTDRGREDYGYTF. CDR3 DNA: TGTGCCAGTAGTACGGACAGGGGGCGAGAAGACTATGGCTACACCTTC. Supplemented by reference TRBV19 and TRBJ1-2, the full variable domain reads DGGITQSPKYLFRKEGQNVTLSCEQNLNHDAMYWYRQDPGQGLRLIYYSQIVNDFQKGDIAEGYSVSREKKESFPLTVTSAQKNPTAFYLCASSTDRGREDYGYTFGSGTRLTVV.

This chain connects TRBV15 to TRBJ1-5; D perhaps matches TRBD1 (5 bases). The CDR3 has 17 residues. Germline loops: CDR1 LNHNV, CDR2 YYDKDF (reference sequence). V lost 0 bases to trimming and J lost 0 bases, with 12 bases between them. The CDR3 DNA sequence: TGTGCCACCAGCAGAGATGGGCGGGGGAATAGCAATCAGCCCCAGCATTTT. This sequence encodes CATSRDGRGNSNQPQHF.

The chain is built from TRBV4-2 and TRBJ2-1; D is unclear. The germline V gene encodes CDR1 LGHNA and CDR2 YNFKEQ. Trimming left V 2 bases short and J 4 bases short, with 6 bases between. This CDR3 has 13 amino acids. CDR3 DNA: TGTGCCAGCAGCCAATTCTTATACAATGAGCAGTTCTTC. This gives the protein CASSQFLYNEQFF.

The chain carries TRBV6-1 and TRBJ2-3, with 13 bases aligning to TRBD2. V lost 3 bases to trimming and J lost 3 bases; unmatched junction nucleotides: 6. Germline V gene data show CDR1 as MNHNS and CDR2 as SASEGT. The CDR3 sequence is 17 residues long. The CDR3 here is CASSEGGLAGITDTQYF. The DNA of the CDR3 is TGTGCCAGCAGTGAGGGGGGACTAGCGGGGATAACAGATACGCAGTATTTT.

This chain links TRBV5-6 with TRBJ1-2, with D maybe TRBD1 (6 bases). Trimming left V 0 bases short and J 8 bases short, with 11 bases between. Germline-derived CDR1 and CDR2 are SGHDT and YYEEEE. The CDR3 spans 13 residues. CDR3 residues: CASSLVGAKGYTF. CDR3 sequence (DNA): TGTGCCAGCAGCTTGGTGGGGGCGAAGGGCTACACCTTC.

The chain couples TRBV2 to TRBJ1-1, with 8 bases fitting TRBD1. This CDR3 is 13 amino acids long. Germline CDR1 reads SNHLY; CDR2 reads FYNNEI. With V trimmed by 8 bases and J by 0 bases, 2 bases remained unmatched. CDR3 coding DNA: TGTGCCAGCCGACAGGGGTTGAACACTGAAGCTTTCTTT. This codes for CASRQGLNTEAFF.

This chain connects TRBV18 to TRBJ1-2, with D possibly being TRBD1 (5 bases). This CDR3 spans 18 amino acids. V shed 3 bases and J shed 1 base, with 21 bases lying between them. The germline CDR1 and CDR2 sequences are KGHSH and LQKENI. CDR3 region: CASSPTSTDPSFNYGYTF. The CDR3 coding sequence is TGTGCCAGCTCACCTACCTCGACAGATCCCTCTTTTAACTATGGCTACACCTTC.